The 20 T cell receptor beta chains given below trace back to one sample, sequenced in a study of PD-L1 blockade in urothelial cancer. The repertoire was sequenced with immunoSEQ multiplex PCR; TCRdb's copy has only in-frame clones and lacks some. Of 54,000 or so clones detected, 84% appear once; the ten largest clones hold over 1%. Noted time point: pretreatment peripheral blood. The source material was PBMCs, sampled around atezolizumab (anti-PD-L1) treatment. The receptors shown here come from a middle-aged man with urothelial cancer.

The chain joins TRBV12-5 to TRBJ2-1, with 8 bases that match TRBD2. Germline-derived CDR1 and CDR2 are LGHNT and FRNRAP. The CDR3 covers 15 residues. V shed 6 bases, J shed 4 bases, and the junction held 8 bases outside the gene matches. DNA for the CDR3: TGTGCTAGTGGCCGAAGCGGGGGAACTTACAATGAGCAGTTCTTC. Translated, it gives CASGRSGGTYNEQFF.

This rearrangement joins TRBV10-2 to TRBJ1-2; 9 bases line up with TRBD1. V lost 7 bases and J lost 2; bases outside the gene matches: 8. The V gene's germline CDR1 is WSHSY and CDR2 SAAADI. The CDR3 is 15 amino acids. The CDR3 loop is CASTNRGLVNYGYTF. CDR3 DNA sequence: TGCGCCAGCACCAACAGGGGGCTAGTAAACTATGGCTACACCTTC.

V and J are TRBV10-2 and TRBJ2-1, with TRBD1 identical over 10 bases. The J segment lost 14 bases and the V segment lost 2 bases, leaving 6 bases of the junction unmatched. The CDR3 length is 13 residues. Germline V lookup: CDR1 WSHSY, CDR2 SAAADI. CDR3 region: CASSEDRGRGEFF. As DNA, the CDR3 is TGCGCCAGCAGTGAGGACAGGGGGCGAGGGGAGTTCTTC.

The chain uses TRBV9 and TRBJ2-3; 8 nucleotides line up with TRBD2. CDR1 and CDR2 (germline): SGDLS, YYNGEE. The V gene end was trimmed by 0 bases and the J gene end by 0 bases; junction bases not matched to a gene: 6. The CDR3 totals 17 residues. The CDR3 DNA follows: TGTGCCAGCAGCGTAGGGAAAATAGCGGGGAGCACAGATACGCAGTATTTT. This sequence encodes CASSVGKIAGSTDTQYF.

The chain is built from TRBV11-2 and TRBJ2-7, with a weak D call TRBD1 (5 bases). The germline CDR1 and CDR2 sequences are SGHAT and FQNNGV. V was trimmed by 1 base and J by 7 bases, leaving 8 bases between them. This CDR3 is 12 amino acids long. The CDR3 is CASSLGGEEQYF. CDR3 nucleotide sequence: TGTGCCAGCAGCTTAGGGGGCGAGGAGCAGTACTTC. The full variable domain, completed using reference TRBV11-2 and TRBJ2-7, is EAGVAQSPRYKIIEKRQSVAFWCNPISGHATLYWYQQILGQGPKLLIQFQNNGVVDDSQLPKDRFSAERLKGVDSTLKIQPAKLEDSAVYLCASSLGGEEQYFGPGTRLTVT.

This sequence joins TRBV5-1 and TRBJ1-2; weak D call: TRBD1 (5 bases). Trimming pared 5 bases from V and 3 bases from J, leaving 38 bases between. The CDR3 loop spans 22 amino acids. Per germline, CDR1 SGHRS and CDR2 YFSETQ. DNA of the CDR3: TGCGCCAGCAGGCAAGCCGGGTCAGGGTCCCCCAACTCGTCCATTACTTACTATGGCTACACCTTC. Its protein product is CASRQAGSGSPNSSITYYGYTF.

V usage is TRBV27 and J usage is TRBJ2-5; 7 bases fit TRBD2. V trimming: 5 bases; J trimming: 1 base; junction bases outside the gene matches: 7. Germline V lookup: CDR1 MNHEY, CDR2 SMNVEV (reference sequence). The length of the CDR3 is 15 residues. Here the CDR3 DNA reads TGTGCCAGCAGTCGGATGCTAGCGGTCCAAGAGACCCAGTACTTC. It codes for CASSRMLAVQETQYF.

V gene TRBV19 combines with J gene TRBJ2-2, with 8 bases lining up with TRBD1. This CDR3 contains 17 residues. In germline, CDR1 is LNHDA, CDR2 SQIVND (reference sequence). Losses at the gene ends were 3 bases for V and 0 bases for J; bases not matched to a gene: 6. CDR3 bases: TGTGCCAGTAGTATGTCCAGGGGGCTCCCGAACACCGGGGAGCTGTTTTTT. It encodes CASSMSRGLPNTGELFF.

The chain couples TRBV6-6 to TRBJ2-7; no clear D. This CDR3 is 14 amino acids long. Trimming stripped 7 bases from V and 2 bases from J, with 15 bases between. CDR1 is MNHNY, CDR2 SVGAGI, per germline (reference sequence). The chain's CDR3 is CASMPEDPPYEQYF. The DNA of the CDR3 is TGTGCCAGCATGCCAGAGGATCCGCCCTACGAGCAGTACTTC.

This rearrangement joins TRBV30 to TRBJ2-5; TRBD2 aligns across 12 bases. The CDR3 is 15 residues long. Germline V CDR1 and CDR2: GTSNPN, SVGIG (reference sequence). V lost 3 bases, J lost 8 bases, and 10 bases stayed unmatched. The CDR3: CAWSVIKTSGGTQYF. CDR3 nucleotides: TGTGCCTGGAGCGTGATCAAGACTAGCGGGGGAACCCAGTACTTC.

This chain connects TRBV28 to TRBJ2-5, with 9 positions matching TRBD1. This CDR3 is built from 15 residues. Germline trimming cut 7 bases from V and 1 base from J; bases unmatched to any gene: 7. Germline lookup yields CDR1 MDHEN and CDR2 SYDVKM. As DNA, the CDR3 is TGTGCCAGCACCATAGTGACAGGGGGCCAAGAGACCCAGTACTTC. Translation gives CASTIVTGGQETQYF.

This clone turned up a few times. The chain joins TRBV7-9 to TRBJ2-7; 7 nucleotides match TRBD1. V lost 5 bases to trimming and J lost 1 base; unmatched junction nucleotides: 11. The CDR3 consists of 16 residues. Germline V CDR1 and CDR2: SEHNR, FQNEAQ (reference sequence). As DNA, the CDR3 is TGTGCCAGCAGCCCCAGTTTTAGGGACAGTTCCTACGAGCAGTACTTC. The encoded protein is CASSPSFRDSSYEQYF.

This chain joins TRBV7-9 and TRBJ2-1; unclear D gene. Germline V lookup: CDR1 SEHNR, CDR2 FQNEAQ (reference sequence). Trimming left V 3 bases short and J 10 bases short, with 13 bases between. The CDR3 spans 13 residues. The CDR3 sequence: CASSFRGFGEQFF. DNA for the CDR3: TGTGCCAGCAGCTTTAGAGGTTTTGGCGAGCAGTTCTTC.

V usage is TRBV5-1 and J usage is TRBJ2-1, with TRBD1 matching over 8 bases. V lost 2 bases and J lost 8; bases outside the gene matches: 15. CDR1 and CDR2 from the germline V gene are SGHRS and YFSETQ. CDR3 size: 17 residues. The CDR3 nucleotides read TGCGCCAGCAGCTTTATCAAAGTCGGACAGGGTGCCGATGAGCAGTTCTTC. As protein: CASSFIKVGQGADEQFF.

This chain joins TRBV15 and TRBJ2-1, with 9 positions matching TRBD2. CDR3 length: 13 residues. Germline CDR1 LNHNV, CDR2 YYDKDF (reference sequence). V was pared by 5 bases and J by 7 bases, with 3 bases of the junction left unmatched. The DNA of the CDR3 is TGTGCCACCAGCGGTGGACTAGCGAATGAGCAGTTCTTC. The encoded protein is CATSGGLANEQFF. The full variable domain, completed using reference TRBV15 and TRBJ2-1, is DAMVIQNPRYQVTQFGKPVTLSCSQTLNHNVMYWYQQKSSQAPKLLFHYYDKDFNNEADTPDNFQSRRPNTSFCFLDIRSPGLGDTAMYLCATSGGLANEQFFGPGTRLTVL.

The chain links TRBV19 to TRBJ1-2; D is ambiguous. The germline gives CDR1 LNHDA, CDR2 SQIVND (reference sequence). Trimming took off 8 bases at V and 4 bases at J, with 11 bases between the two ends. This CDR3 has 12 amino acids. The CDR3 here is CASGTRGYGYTF. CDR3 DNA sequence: TGTGCCAGTGGCACACGGGGCTATGGCTACACCTTC.

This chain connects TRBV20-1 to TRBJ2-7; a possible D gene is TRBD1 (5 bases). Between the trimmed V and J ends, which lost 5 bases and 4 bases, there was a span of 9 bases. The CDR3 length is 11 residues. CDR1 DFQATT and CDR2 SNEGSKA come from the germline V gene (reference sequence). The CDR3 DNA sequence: TGCAGTGCTGGACATTCTTACGAGCAGTACTTC. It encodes CSAGHSYEQYF.

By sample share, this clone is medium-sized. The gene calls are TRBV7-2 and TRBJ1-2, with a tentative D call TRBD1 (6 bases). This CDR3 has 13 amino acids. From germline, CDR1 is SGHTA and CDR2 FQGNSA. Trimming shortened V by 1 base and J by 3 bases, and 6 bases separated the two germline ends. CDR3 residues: CASSLDRDYGYTF. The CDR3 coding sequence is TGTGCCAGCAGCTTAGACAGGGACTATGGCTACACCTTC.

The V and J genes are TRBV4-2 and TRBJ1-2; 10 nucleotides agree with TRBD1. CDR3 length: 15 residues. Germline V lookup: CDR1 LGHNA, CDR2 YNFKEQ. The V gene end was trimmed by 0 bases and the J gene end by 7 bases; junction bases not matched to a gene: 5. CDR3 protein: CASSQEDRGSVGYTF. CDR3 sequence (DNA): TGTGCCAGCAGCCAAGAGGACAGGGGGTCGGTTGGCTACACCTTC.

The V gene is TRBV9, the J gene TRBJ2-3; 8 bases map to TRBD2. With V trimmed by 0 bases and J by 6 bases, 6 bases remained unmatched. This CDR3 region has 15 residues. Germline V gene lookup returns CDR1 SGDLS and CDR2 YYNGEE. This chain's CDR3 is CASSVGAGGGDTQYF. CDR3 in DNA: TGTGCCAGCAGCGTAGGGGCGGGAGGAGGGGATACGCAGTATTTT.